The source of this TCR beta chain is a study of blood T cell repertoires in COVID-19. Study details: Sources were T cells, B-cell-depleted T cells, or PBMCs; the material itself was cDNA or gDNA.

This clone was seen a handful of times. Original processing notes: Reference gene primers were amplified, and this amplification served to estimate nucleated cell counts. Only in-frame clones appear in the TCRdb table, and some are missing; sequencing was by immunoSEQ multiplex PCR. V and J calls and clone size follow that table, whereas D and trimming were derived from the DNA. In the table there are some 220,000 clones, approximately 85% of which are singletons. This CDR3 comprises 17 residues. Germline assignment: CDR1 SEHNR and CDR2 FQNEAQ (reference sequence). Trimming took off 2 bases at V and 3 bases at J, with 19 bases between the two ends.

The chain is built from TRBV7-9 and TRBJ2-5; D possibly corresponds to TRBD1 (5 bases). The clonotype comes from a man over 45 who had recovered from COVID-19. The source material was peripheral blood. This chain's CDR3 is CASSLLPPTWGKETQYF. CDR3 nucleotides: TGTGCCAGCAGCTTACTTCCGCCGACGTGGGGCAAAGAGACCCAGTACTTC.